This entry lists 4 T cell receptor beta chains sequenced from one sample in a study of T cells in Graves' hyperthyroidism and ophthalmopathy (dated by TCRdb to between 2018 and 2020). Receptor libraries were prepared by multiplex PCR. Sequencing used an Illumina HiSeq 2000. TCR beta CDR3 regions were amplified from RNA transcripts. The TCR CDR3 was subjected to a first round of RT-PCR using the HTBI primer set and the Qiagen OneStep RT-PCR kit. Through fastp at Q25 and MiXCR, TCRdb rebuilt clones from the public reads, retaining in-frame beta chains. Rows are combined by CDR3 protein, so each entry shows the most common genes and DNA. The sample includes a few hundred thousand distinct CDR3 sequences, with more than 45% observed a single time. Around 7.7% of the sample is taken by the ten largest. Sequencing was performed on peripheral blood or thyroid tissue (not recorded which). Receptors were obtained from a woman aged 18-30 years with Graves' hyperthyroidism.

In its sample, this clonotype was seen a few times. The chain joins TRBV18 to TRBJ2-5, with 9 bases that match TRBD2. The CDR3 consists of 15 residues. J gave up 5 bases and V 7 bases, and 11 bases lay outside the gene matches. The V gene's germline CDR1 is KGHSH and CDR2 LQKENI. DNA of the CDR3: TGTGCCAGCTTCCTGATAGCGGGAGTGGAGGAGACCCAGTACTTC. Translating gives CASFLIAGVEETQYF.

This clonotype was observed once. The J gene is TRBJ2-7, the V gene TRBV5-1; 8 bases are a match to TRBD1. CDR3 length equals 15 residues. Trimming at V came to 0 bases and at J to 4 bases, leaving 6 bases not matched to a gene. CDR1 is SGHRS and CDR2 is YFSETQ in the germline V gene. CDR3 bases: TGCGCCAGCAGCTTGGCCGGGGGACAGGTATACGAGCAGTACTTC. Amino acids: CASSLAGGQVYEQYF.

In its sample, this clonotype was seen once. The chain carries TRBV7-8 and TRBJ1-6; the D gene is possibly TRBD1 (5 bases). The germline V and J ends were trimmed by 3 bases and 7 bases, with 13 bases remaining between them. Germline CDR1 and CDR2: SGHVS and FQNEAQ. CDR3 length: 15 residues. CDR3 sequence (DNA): TGTGCCAGCAGCTTGAATTGGGACGGGAATTCACCCCTCCACTTT. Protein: CASSLNWDGNSPLHF.

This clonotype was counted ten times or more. CDR3 sequence: CSARDRGTYEQYF. The CDR3 nucleotides are TGCAGTGCTAGAGATCGGGGGACCTACGAGCAGTACTTC. The chain carries TRBV20-1 and TRBJ2-7, with D tentatively TRBD2 (6 bases). Trimming stripped 0 bases from V and 2 bases from J, with 8 bases between. Germline CDR1 is DFQATT and CDR2 is SNEGSKA (reference sequence). The CDR3 is 13 residues long.